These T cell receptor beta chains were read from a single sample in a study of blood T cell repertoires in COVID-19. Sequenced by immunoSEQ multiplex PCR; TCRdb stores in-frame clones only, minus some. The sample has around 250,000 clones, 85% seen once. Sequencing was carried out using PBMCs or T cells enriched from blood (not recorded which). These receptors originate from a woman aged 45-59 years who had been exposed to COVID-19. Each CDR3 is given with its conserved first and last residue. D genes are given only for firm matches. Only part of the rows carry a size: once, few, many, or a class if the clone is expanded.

CDR3: CASSPSNSRETQYF; DNA: TGTGCCAGCTCACCATCAAATAGTAGAGAGACCCAGTACTTC; D: -; J: TRBJ2-5; size: -; V: TRBV18
CDR3: CASSPTGDEAFF; DNA: TGTGCCAGCAGCCCGACAGGGGACGAAGCTTTCTTT; D: TRBD1; J: TRBJ1-1; size: few; V: TRBV11-2
CDR3: CASSQLRGTYEQYF; DNA: TGTGCCAGCAGCCAGCTCCGGGGGACTTACGAGCAGTACTTC; D: -; J: TRBJ2-7; size: -; V: TRBV3-1/TRBV3-2
CDR3: CARSFTGGSSYNSPLHF; DNA: TGTGCCAGAAGTTTTACAGGGGGGAGCTCCTATAATTCACCCCTCCACTTT; D: TRBD1; J: TRBJ1-6; size: -; V: TRBV5-3
CDR3: CASRQTGINQPQHF; DNA: TGTGCCAGTAGACAGACAGGAATCAATCAGCCCCAGCATTTT; D: -; J: TRBJ1-5; size: -; V: TRBV19
CDR3: CASSEARASGELFF; DNA: TGTGCCAGCAGTGAAGCGCGTGCGAGCGGGGAGCTGTTTTTT; D: -; J: TRBJ2-2; size: once; V: TRBV6-1
CDR3: CAIRGQGPGEHVDSPLHF; DNA: TGTGCCATCAGGGGCCAGGGACCAGGGGAACATGTCGATTCACCCCTCCACTTT; D: -; J: TRBJ1-6; size: once; V: TRBV10-3
CDR3: CASSPSGGMAEAFF; DNA: TGTGCCAGCTCCCCTTCCGGGGGTATGGCTGAAGCTTTCTTT; D: -; J: TRBJ1-1; size: -; V: TRBV19
CDR3: CASSQEPGGSYEQYF; DNA: TGTGCCAGCAGCCAAGAGCCGGGGGGGTCCTACGAGCAGTACTTC; D: TRBD2; J: TRBJ2-7; size: -; V: TRBV3-1/TRBV3-2
CDR3: CAWKSGTGGSEQYF; DNA: TGTGCCTGGAAATCCGGGACAGGGGGCTCCGAGCAGTACTTC; D: TRBD1; J: TRBJ2-7; size: -; V: TRBV30
CDR3: CASSSNTEAFF; DNA: TGTGCCAGCAGTTCAAACACTGAAGCTTTCTTT; D: -; J: TRBJ1-1; size: -; V: TRBV27
CDR3: CASSPLRPGTGASNTEAFF; DNA: TGTGCCAGCTCACCGTTACGACCTGGGACAGGGGCCTCGAACACTGAAGCTTTCTTT; D: TRBD1; J: TRBJ1-1; size: -; V: TRBV18
CDR3: CASSVDPQGGYTF; DNA: TGTGCCAGCAGCGTAGATCCTCAGGGGGGCTACACCTTC; D: -; J: TRBJ1-2; size: -; V: TRBV9
CDR3: CATRRDSSYEQYF; DNA: TGTGCCACCCGCCGGGACAGCTCCTACGAGCAGTACTTC; D: TRBD1; J: TRBJ2-7; size: -; V: TRBV6-5
CDR3: CASTRTGNQPQHF; DNA: TGTGCCAGCACCAGAACAGGGAATCAGCCCCAGCATTTT; D: -; J: TRBJ1-5; size: many; V: TRBV6-5
CDR3: CASSHDRDGKLFF; DNA: TGCGCCAGCAGCCATGACAGGGATGGAAAACTGTTTTTT; D: TRBD1; J: TRBJ1-4; size: -; V: TRBV4-3